This is a list of T cell receptor beta chains from one sample in a study of blood T cells in healthy people across ages. TCRdb used MiXCR to reprocess the 5' RACE reads, holding one entry per CDR3 protein. The sample contains under 1,000,000 distinct CDR3 sequences, around half of which appear only once. The specimen sequenced was blood. These receptors originate from a man older than 75 in good health. Both conserved end residues are part of each CDR3. The D gene is left open where the match is weak. Rows give clone size only sometimes, using once, few, many, or a class for an expanded clone.

d_call	cdr3_length	v_call	clone_size	j_call	cdr3_aa	cdr3_nt
TRBD1	14	TRBV29-1	NA	TRBJ1-2	CSVAPDRGSYGYTF	TGCAGCGTTGCCCCGGACAGGGGAAGTTATGGCTACACCTTC
TRBD1	15	TRBV5-1	NA	TRBJ2-7	CASSLEGTGVTEQYF	TGCGCCAGCAGCTTGGAAGGGACAGGGGTAACCGAGCAGTACTTC
NA	13	TRBV7-2	few	TRBJ2-1	CASSFGTRNEQFF	TGTGCCAGCAGCTTCGGGACACGTAATGAGCAGTTCTTC
TRBD2	13	TRBV29-1	many	TRBJ2-1	CSVGTSGSNEQFF	TGCAGCGTTGGGACTAGCGGGAGCAATGAGCAGTTCTTC
NA	12	TRBV3-1	few	TRBJ2-5	CASSPGWETQYF	TGTGCCAGCAGCCCAGGGTGGGAGACCCAGTACTTC
NA	14	TRBV10-3	NA	TRBJ2-7	CAISATGHLYEQYF	TGTGCCATCAGTGCAACAGGGCACCTCTACGAGCAGTACTTC
NA	14	TRBV5-1	NA	TRBJ2-1	CASSLGHLSYEQFF	TGCGCCAGCAGCTTGGGGCATCTCTCCTACGAGCAGTTCTTC
NA	13	TRBV27	NA	TRBJ1-6	CASSSRHAAPLHF	TGTGCCAGCAGTTCGAGACATGCCGCACCCCTCCACTTT
TRBD2	16	TRBV7-9	NA	TRBJ2-5	CASSLRLAGAQETQYF	TGTGCCAGCAGCTTAAGACTAGCGGGGGCACAAGAGACCCAGTACTTC
TRBD2	16	TRBV20-1	NA	TRBJ2-1	CSASNLAGSFWNEQFF	TGCAGTGCTTCCAATCTAGCGGGATCGTTCTGGAATGAGCAGTTCTTC
NA	13	TRBV27	NA	TRBJ2-7	CASSSDPANEQYF	TGTGCCAGCAGTTCCGACCCGGCAAACGAGCAGTACTTC
TRBD2	15	TRBV5-6	NA	TRBJ2-5	CASSLLLAKVETQYF	TGTGCCAGCAGCTTGCTACTAGCGAAGGTTGAGACCCAGTACTTC
NA	15	TRBV28	NA	TRBJ2-7	CASSPFSDRAYEQYF	TGTGCCAGCAGCCCTTTTAGTGACAGAGCCTACGAGCAGTACTTC
TRBD1	14	TRBV30	NA	TRBJ2-2	CAWNTGGDTGELFF	TGTGCCTGGAATACAGGGGGAGACACCGGGGAGCTGTTTTTT
NA	12	TRBV20-1	few	TRBJ2-7	CSAFGEGREQYF	TGCAGTGCTTTTGGCGAAGGGCGCGAGCAGTACTTC
NA	16	TRBV20-1	few	TRBJ2-4	CSADPTGQTNWDIQYF	TGCAGTGCCGACCCCACTGGCCAAACCAATTGGGACATTCAGTACTTC
NA	12	TRBV7-3	NA	TRBJ2-1	CASSKYRAEQFF	TGTGCCAGCAGCAAATACCGGGCTGAGCAGTTCTTC
NA	14	TRBV4-1	few	TRBJ2-1	CASSQLVGQAEQFF	TGCGCCAGCAGCCAACTCGTAGGGCAGGCAGAGCAGTTCTTC
NA	12	TRBV29-1	few	TRBJ2-7	CSVVPEGYEQYF	TGCAGCGTTGTCCCCGAGGGTTACGAGCAGTACTTC
TRBD2	15	TRBV12-3/TRBV12-4	NA	TRBJ2-1	CASSKTSGAYNEQFF	TGTGCCAGCAGTAAGACTAGCGGAGCATACAATGAGCAGTTCTTC
TRBD1	15	TRBV12-3/TRBV12-4	once	TRBJ2-2	CASSSTPGGTGELFF	TGTGCCAGCAGTTCCACCCCAGGGGGCACCGGGGAGCTGTTTTTT
NA	13	TRBV25-1	NA	TRBJ2-7	CASSKGGGYEQYF	TGTGCCAGCTCAAAGGGGGGTGGCTACGAGCAGTACTTC
NA	16	TRBV4-1	NA	TRBJ2-7	CASSPRVGTTYNEQYF	TGCGCCAGCAGCCCTCGGGTGGGGACCACCTACAATGAGCAGTACTTC